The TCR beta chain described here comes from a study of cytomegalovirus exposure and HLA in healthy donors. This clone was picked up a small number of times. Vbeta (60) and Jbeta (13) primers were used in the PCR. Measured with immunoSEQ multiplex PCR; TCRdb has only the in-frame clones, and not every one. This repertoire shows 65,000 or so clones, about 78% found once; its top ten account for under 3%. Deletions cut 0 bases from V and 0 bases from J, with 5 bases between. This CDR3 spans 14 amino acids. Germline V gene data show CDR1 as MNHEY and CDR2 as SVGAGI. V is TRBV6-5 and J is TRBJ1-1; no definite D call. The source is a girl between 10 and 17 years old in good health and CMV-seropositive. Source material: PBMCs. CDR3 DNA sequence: TGTGCCAGCAGTTACTCGAGGCTGAACACTGAAGCTTTCTTT. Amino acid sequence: CASSYSRLNTEAFF.